This T cell receptor beta chain was documented in a study of cytomegalovirus exposure and HLA in healthy donors (dated by TCRdb to 2017 to 2019). Notes on the research overall: An earlier analysis of more than 550 of the donors reported 276 Gb of sequence data and approximately 120 million unique TCR beta sequences obtained from about 179 million T cells. An early release covering just under 650 HLA-typed donors comprised roughly 300 gigabases of sequencing data and tens of millions of unique TCR sequences. Of the 398 genotyped donors, around 81% fell in the genetic ancestry cluster associated with self-reported Caucasian donors. The study aimed to test whether cataloging public T cell receptors could reveal signatures of past pathogen exposure. The study used immunosequencing to profile the T cell repertoires of 670 or so subjects and linked those repertoires to cytomegalovirus serostatus. A separate validation cohort of some 130 different subjects was used in addition to the approximately 640-subject first cohort. To predict cytomegalovirus infection status, the study brought together high-throughput TCR immunosequencing, statistical association of individual TCRs with disease status, and machine learning. A later analysis re-analyzed previously published TCR beta repertoires from 666 donors and added high-resolution HLA genotyping to study TCR occurrence patterns. In the later analysis, no new phenotypic data were used to find candidate immune exposures; instead, reliance was placed on TCR beta sequences and their occurrence across donors. An earlier analysis of 587 of the donors applied high-throughput TCR beta sequencing to assess whether each TCR beta V gene segment acted as functional or pseudogenic. Donor age, sex, ethnicity and CMV serostatus were compiled alongside the repertoire data. In a later genetic analysis, genome-wide SNP genotypes for about 55% of the roughly 700 donors were used, and that subset was treated as a discovery cohort. Every discovery cohort repertoire had been produced on one sequencing platform. Class I and class II HLA loci were covered by the typing at four-digit resolution. The number of typed donors differed by locus: about 620-640 for A, B, C, DRB1 and DQB1; about 520 for DQA1; 606 for DPA1; and 450 to 480 for DPB1. Roughly 5 DR-DQ haplotypes were handled as single units for association and clustering, since linkage in the cohort was strong. On average, 235,054 unique TCR beta nucleotide sequences were sequenced per donor among some 420 genotyped donors of the cohort, with 15% to 20% of those sequences being non-productive.

The cohort was made up of hundreds of healthy bone marrow donors. All cohort members were sampled while nominally healthy, although unrecorded immune exposures were likely present. The donor tested CMV seronegative, placing the donor among the 350 or so seronegative members of the cohort. A peripheral blood sample was provided by each donor, and peripheral blood mononuclear cells were used for TCR beta sequencing. The Qiagen DNeasy Blood Extraction Kit was used to extract genomic DNA from the blood cell samples. Overall results and qualifications from the work: Three of the identified cytomegalovirus-associated TCR beta chains were confirmed in vitro to be specific for cytomegalovirus antigens. In a later analysis, the rate of TCR association differed among HLA loci, with DRB1 alleles having the most associated TCRs and HLA-C alleles having the fewest. Only TCR beta chains were sequenced in this cohort, and the absence of alpha or paired-chain data limited detectable features. A further reported finding was that TCR beta sequences accurately predicted the HLA-A and HLA-B alleles for most subjects in the first cohort. Several of the top co-occurrence clusters appeared to be linked to parvovirus B19, influenza, CMV and Epstein-Barr virus, according to a later analysis. The classifier was reported to diagnose cytomegalovirus status with high specificity and sensitivity in both the original and validation cohorts. V-gene and J-gene trimming of TCR beta chains was associated with a missense DCLRE1C variant in a later genetic analysis, and the association was replicated in an independent cohort. The authors suggested that the approach could potentially be generalized to other disease states and immunological phenotypes. Broadly in line with IMGT annotations, most TCR beta V segments showed up in productive rearrangements about 87% or about 30% of the time in an earlier analysis of several hundred of the donors. According to a later genetic analysis, donors in an Asian-associated ancestry cluster had fewer N-insertions in productive TCRs than the approximately 700-donor mean. CMV serostatus was the only immune exposure information available for the cohort. The study gave a list of 150 to 200 TCR beta chains associated with cytomegalovirus. Linkage disequilibrium might explain the correlated functional status among segregating V segments, but an unknown experimental factor could not be excluded. Strong co-occurrence of HLA alleles, especially DR and DQ, made assigning TCR associations to individual alleles difficult. Across donors, most TCR sequences were observed very rarely, whereas some public TCRs were present in many individuals. In a later analysis, HLA-associated TCR beta chains were found to be more clonally expanded and to have lower generation probabilities than equally common non-associated chains. Some IMGT-functional V segments, including TRBV6-2 and TRBV6-3, could not be distinguished by the 87-base-pair reads and were therefore excluded. HLA typing was unavailable for some donors at each locus, so association tests used only the typed subset. About 15 rarely observed V segments, including chromosome 9 orphons, were excluded from the earlier analysis of approximately 600 of the donors because counts were too low. A later analysis found that most CMV-associated TCR beta chains appeared HLA-restricted, with HLA associations seemingly driven largely by CMV exposure. At a false discovery rate of 0.05, a later analysis linked 16,000 or so TCR beta sequences to specific HLA alleles. Sequencing depth was assumed to be roughly uniform across donors in the presence/absence analyses, though that assumption may not hold. The sequencing pipeline was judged likely to have produced a cluster of highly shared sequence variants as a technical artifact.

This clone turned up a few times. Its antigen remains undetermined. One base away there is no much larger clone; base qualities are not given. The library came from the immunoSEQ multiplex PCR assay. For the multiplex PCR, a mixture combining 60 forward primers for TCR Vbeta segments and 13 reverse primers for TCR Jbeta segments was used. Amplification of the CDR3 region of rearranged TCR beta genes was performed with a multiplex PCR assay on genomic DNA. On the Illumina HiSeq System, the amplified TCR beta libraries were sequenced as 87-base-pair reads. In the authors' own workflow: Across the 500 to 700 repertoires, a later analysis counted 80 million or so unique TCR beta chains, roughly 11 million of which were shared by at least two donors. A nearest-neighbor algorithm error-corrected the raw reads and collapsed the reads into unique sequences, merging closely related sequences to remove PCR and sequencing errors. Alignment of CDR3 sequences to IMGT reference sequences was used to assign V, D and J gene segments. Each retained sequence needed at least a six-nucleotide match to both a V gene segment and a J gene segment. Rearrangements were called productive when the CDR3 lacked stop codons and stayed in frame with V and J; all others were non-productive. Following IMGT convention, CDR3 was defined as the stretch from the second conserved V-encoded cysteine up to the conserved J-encoded phenylalanine. In an earlier analysis of some 550 of the donors, sequences lacking an unambiguous match to a single V gene segment were excluded. In an earlier analysis of about 590 of the donors, a V segment was called functional when productive rearrangements were above 56.7%, and segregating when the standard deviation between donors exceeded 5%. A statistical classification framework was developed to diagnose cytomegalovirus status using the catalog of TCR beta chain sequences. In a later analysis, V and J genes were assigned by comparing TCR nucleotide sequences against IMGT/GENE-DB human TR gene sequences. A later analysis assigned CDR3 sequences and most-parsimonious VDJ recombination scenarios with the TCRdist pipeline. In a later analysis, every TCR beta chain was defined by the combination of its CDR3 amino acid sequence and its V-gene family, and reads without a unique V-gene family were dropped. A later analysis removed 450 to 600 highly shared, low-generation-probability nucleotide sequences to deal with suspected cross-contamination and a sequencing artifact. In a later analysis, a clonal expansion index was calculated for each public chain from normalized within-repertoire ranks of inferred template counts. A later analysis computed generation probabilities with a VDJ recombination model fitted to out-of-frame rearrangements, and checked the results against IGoR. In a later analysis, TCR-TCR, TCR-HLA and TCR-CMV co-occurrence was scored with hypergeometric tests, and a repertoire-size bias correction was applied to TCR pairs. To estimate false discovery rates, a later analysis permuted the HLA or CMV assignments 20 times. In a later analysis, co-occurring TCRs were grouped with DBSCAN, and TCRdist sequence similarity was added when clustering was performed within HLA-allele-positive subsets. For co-occurrence clustering, repertoires with fewer than 30,000 or more than 120,000 public chains were excluded, along with about five repertoires with anomalous nucleotide sharing. In TCRdb, the immuneACCESS table is reduced to in-frame sequences with V and J assigned. These tables do not hold every clone; where another copy was compared, an unresolved V gene accounts for under half, and the others remain unexplained. The DNA gave D and trimming, while V, J and clone size come from that table. This sample lists around 190,000 clones; about 81% were detected once. The ten biggest clones cover around 2% of the sample.

Germline trimming amounts to 1 base on V and 13 bases on J, with 10 as the count of junction bases outside the gene matches. Reading the germline V gene gives CDR1 MGHRA and CDR2 YSYEKL. The CDR3 numbers 16 residues from cysteine through phenylalanine. This entry keeps only the CDR3 DNA: 48 bases, framed from base 1. Sequenced material: PBMCs. The clonotype comes from a man aged 18 to 29 in good health and CMV-seronegative. The chain is assembled from TRBV4-1 and TRBJ2-1; 13 bases in the junction line up with TRBD2. The CDR3: CASSQGPGTSGTLQFF. The base sequence is TGCGCCAGCAGCCAAGGCCCCGGGACTAGCGGGACCCTACAGTTCTTC.